This T cell receptor beta chain emerged from a study of cytomegalovirus exposure and HLA in healthy donors. Whole-study results and caveats: First-cohort TCR clusters tended to co-occur in the 90 to 150 validation repertoires, a later analysis found.

In the case of this clone: Its antigen is undetermined.

Data came from immunoSEQ multiplex PCR; TCRdb stores just in-frame clones and leaves some out. This sample yields approximately 60,000 clones, of which around nine tenths are seen a single time; about 2.9% belongs to the top ten. The CDR3 sequence is 15 residues long. Germline V gives CDR1 LNHDA, CDR2 SQIVND (reference sequence). V dropped 8 bases and J dropped 3 bases, with 17 bases sitting between them. The source is a man younger than 35 in good health and CMV-seronegative. Material: PBMCs. The chain employs TRBV19 and TRBJ1-5; no clear D. The CDR3 protein is CASAPIRGANQPQHF. The CDR3 DNA is TGTGCCAGTGCCCCGATACGGGGAGCCAATCAGCCCCAGCATTTT.